This T cell receptor beta chain emerged from a study of T cells expressing NK-cell markers. Germline lookup yields CDR1 SQVTM and CDR2 ANQGSEA. The CDR3 covers 20 residues. From the 5' RACE reads, TCRdb lists one entry per CDR3 protein and no DNA. The sample data list under 500,000 distinct CDR3 sequences. Sequenced sample: blood T cells: a sorted CD56 or NKG2C T cell subset, CD4+ or CD8+ T cells, or bulk PBMC T cells (not recorded which). V gene TRBV29-1 combines with J gene TRBJ2-1; the D gene TCRdb calls, TRBD2, cannot be checked with no DNA. The TCR originated in a woman aged 18 to 75 in good health. The CDR3 sequence: CSALGRLAGAGRSKYNEQFF.